A selection of T cell receptor beta chains follows, all from one sample in a study of T cells in Graves' hyperthyroidism and ophthalmopathy. From the multiplex PCR reads, TCRdb called clonotypes with MiXCR, one entry per CDR3 protein. Altogether a few hundred thousand distinct CDR3 sequences are present, 20% to 25% being singletons, with the ten largest covering 73%. Sequenced input: blood. Source of these receptors: a man aged 50-59 years with Graves' hyperthyroidism. CDR3s include the opening cysteine and the closing phenylalanine or tryptophan. A D gene is named only where the DNA matches it firmly. Size is stated for part of the rows, as once, few or many counts, or as a class when the clone is expanded.

J gene	clone size	D gene	V gene	CDR3 protein	CDR3 DNA
TRBJ2-5	NA	TRBD1	TRBV7-9	CASSKRQGGWETQYF	TGTGCCAGCAGCAAGAGACAGGGTGGGTGGGAGACCCAGTACTTC
TRBJ1-4	few	NA	TRBV18	CASSLNVRGANEKLFF	TGTGCCAGCTCACTTAACGTCCGGGGCGCAAATGAAAAACTGTTTTTT
TRBJ1-5	few	NA	TRBV2	CASRLQGSQPQHF	TGTGCCAGCAGGTTACAGGGCTCTCAGCCCCAGCATTTT
TRBJ2-1	few	NA	TRBV5-1	CASRPAGGPYNEQFF	TGCGCCAGCAGACCCGCTGGCGGGCCCTACAATGAGCAGTTCTTC
TRBJ2-2	once	TRBD2	TRBV2	CASRLASTGELFF	TGTGCCAGCAGACTAGCGAGCACCGGGGAGCTGTTTTTT
TRBJ2-3	many	NA	TRBV3-1	CASSQDHRTSQYF	TGTGCCAGCAGCCAAGATCACCGAACGTCGCAGTATTTT
TRBJ2-5	NA	NA	TRBV27	CASSYQVGETQYF	TGTGCCAGCAGTTACCAGGTGGGGGAGACCCAGTACTTC
TRBJ2-1	few	TRBD2	TRBV20-1	CSASSGGGNEQFF	TGCAGTGCTAGTTCGGGCGGGGGGAATGAGCAGTTCTTC
TRBJ2-5	once	TRBD2	TRBV3-1	CASSEKGLASQETQYF	TGTGCCAGCAGCGAAAAGGGACTAGCGTCACAAGAGACCCAGTACTTC
TRBJ2-7	many	NA	TRBV6-1	CASSDFVDSNYEQYF	TGTGCCAGCAGTGATTTCGTGGACTCCAACTACGAGCAGTACTTC
TRBJ2-5	NA	TRBD2	TRBV6-5	CASSYLGLAGGQETQYF	TGTGCCAGCAGTTACTTGGGACTAGCGGGAGGCCAAGAGACCCAGTACTTC
TRBJ2-3	many	TRBD1	TRBV12-3/TRBV12-4	CASSPGQLGDTQYF	TGTGCCAGCAGCCCGGGACAGCTAGGGGATACGCAGTATTTT
TRBJ2-1	NA	TRBD2	TRBV2	CASSEETSGSANEQFF	TGTGCCAGCAGTGAAGAAACTAGCGGGAGTGCCAATGAGCAGTTCTTC
TRBJ2-7	many	TRBD1	TRBV27	CASSQQGGSYEQYF	TGTGCCAGCAGTCAACAGGGGGGCTCCTACGAGCAGTACTTC